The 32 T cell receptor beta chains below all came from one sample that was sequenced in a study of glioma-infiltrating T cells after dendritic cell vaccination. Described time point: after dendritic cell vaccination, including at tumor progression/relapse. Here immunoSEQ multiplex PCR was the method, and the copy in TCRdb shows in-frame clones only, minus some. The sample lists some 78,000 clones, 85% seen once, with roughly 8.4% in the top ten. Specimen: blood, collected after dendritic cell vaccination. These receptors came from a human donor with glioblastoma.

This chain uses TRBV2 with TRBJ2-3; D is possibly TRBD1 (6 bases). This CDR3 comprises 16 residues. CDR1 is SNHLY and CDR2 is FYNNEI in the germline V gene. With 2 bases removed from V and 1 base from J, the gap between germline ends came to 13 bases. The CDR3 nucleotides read TGTGCCAGCAGTGAAAGGGGGAACAGGGGCACAGATACGCAGTATTTT. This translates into CASSERGNRGTDTQYF. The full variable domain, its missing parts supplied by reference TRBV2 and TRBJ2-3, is EPEVTQTPSHQVTQMGQEVILRCVPISNHLYFYWYRQILGQKVEFLVSFYNNEISEKSEIFDDQFSVERPDGSNFTLKIRSTKLEDSAMYFCASSERGNRGTDTQYFGPGTRLTVL.

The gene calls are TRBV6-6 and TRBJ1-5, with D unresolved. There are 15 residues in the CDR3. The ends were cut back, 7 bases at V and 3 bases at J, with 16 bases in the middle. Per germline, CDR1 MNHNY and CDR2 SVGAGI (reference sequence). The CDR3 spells CASNSEDGVNQPQHF. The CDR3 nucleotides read TGTGCCAGCAACTCGGAGGACGGGGTCAATCAGCCCCAGCATTTT.

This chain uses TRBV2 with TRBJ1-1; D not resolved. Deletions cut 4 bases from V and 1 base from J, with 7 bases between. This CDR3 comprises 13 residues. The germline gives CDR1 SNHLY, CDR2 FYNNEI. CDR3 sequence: CASSVSENTEAFF. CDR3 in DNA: TGTGCCAGCAGTGTGTCAGAGAACACTGAAGCTTTCTTT. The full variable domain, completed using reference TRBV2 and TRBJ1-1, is EPEVTQTPSHQVTQMGQEVILRCVPISNHLYFYWYRQILGQKVEFLVSFYNNEISEKSEIFDDQFSVERPDGSNFTLKIRSTKLEDSAMYFCASSVSENTEAFFGQGTRLTVV.

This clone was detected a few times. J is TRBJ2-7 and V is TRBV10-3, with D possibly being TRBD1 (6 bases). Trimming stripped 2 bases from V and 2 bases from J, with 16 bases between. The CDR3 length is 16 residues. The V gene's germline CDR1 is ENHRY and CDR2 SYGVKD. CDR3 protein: CAISERGRGSAYEQYF. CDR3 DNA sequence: TGTGCCATCAGTGAGAGGGGCAGGGGATCAGCCTACGAGCAGTACTTC.

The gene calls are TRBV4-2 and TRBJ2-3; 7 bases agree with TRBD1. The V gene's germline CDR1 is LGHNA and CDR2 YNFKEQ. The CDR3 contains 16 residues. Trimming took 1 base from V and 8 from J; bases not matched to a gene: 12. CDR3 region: CASSQVLRQGRGTQYF. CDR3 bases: TGTGCCAGCAGCCAAGTATTGAGACAGGGTCGGGGTACGCAGTATTTT.

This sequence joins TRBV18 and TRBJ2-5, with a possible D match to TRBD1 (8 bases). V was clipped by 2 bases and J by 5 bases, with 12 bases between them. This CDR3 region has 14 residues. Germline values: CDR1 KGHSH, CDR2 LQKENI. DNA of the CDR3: TGTGCCAGCTCACCAGACAGGGGAGGGGAGACCCAGTACTTC. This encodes CASSPDRGGETQYF.

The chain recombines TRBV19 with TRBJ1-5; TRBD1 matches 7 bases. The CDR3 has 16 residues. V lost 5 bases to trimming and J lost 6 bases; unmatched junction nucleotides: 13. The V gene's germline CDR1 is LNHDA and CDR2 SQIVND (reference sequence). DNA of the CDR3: TGTGCCAGTAGTCGAATCTTTGACAGGGCGGGTCAGCCCCAGCATTTT. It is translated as CASSRIFDRAGQPQHF. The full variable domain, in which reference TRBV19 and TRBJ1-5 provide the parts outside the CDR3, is DGGITQSPKYLFRKEGQNVTLSCEQNLNHDAMYWYRQDPGQGLRLIYYSQIVNDFQKGDIAEGYSVSREKKESFPLTVTSAQKNPTAFYLCASSRIFDRAGQPQHFGDGTRLSIL.

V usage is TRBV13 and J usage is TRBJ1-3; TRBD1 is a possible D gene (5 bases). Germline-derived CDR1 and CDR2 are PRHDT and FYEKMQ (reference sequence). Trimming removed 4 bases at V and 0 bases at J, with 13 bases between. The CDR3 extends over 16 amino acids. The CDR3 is CASSSRTLISGNTIYF. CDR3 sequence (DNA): TGTGCCAGCAGCTCCAGGACACTCATCTCTGGAAACACCATATATTTT.

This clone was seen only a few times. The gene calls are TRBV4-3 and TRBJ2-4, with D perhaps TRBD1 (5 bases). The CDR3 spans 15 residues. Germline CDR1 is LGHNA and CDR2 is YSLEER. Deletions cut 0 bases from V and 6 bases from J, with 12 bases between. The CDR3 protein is CASSQDKGLGNIQYF. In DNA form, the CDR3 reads TGCGCCAGCAGCCAAGATAAGGGGCTCGGAAACATTCAGTACTTC.

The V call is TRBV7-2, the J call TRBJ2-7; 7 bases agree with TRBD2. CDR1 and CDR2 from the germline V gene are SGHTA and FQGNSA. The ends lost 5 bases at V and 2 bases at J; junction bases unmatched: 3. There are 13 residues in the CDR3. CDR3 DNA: TGTGCCAGCAGCCCGGGACTAACCTACGAGCAGTACTTC. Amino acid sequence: CASSPGLTYEQYF.

The CDR3 DNA reads TGTGCCAGCTCACCAGGAGGCCAGGGGGTCTATGGCTACACCTTC. It is translated as CASSPGGQGVYGYTF. V and J are TRBV18 and TRBJ1-2, with 7 bases aligning to TRBD1. The V gene's germline CDR1 is KGHSH and CDR2 LQKENI. This CDR3 has 15 amino acids. V shed 2 bases, J shed 4 bases, and the junction held 7 bases outside the gene matches.

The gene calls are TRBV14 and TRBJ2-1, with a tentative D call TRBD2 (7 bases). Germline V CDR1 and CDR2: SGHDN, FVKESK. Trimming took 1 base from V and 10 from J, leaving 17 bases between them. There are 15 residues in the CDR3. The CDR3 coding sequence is TGTGCCAGCAGCCAAGTTCGGGCGGGGGCAGGCGAGCAGTTCTTC. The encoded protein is CASSQVRAGAGEQFF.

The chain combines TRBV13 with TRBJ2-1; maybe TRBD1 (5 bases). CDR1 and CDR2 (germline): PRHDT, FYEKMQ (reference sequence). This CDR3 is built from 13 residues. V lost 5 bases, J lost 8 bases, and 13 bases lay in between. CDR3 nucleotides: TGTGCCAGCAGCCCCCCAGGACAAGATGAGCAGTTCTTC. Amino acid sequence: CASSPPGQDEQFF.

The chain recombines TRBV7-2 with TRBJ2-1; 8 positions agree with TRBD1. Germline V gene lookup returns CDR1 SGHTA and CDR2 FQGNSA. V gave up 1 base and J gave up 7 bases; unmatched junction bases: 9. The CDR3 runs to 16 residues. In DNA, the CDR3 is TGTGCCAGCAGCTTAGATGGAGTCAGGGGGCGGAATGAGCAGTTCTTC. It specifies CASSLDGVRGRNEQFF. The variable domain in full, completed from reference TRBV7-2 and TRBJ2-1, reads GAGVSQSPSNKVTEKGKDVELRCDPISGHTALYWYRQSLGQGLEFLIYFQGNSAPDKSGLPSDRFSAERTGGSVSTLTIQRTQQEDSAVYLCASSLDGVRGRNEQFFGPGTRLTVL.

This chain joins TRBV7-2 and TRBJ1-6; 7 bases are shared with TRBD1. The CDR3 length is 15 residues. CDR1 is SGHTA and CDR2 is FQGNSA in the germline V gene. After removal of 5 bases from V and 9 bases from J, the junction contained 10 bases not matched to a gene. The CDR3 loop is CASSQPRTGFSPLHF. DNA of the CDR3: TGTGCCAGCAGCCAGCCTAGGACAGGATTTTCACCCCTCCACTTT.

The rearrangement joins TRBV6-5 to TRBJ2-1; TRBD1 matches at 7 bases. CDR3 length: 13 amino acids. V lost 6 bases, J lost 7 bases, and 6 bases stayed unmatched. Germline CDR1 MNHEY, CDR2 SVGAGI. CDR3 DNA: TGTGCCAGCAGATCCGACAGGGAGAATGAGCAGTTCTTC. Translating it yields CASRSDRENEQFF.

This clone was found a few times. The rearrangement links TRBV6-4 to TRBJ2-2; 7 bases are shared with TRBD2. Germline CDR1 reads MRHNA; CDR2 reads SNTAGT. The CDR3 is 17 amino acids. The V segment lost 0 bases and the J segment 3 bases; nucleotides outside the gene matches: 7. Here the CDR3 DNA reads TGTGCCAGCAGTGACTCTAGGGAGGGATTGGACACCGGGGAGCTGTTTTTT. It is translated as CASSDSREGLDTGELFF.

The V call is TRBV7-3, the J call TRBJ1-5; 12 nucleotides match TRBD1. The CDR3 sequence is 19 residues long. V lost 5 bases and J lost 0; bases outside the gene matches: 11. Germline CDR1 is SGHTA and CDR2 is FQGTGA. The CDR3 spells CASSLPGQGAIHSNQPQHF. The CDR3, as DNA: TGTGCCAGCAGCCTTCCGGGACAGGGGGCGATCCATAGCAATCAGCCCCAGCATTTT.

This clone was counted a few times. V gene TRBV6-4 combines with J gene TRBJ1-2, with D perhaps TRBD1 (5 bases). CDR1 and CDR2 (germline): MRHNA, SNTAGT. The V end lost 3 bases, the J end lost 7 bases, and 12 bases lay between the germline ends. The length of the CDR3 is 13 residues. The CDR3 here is CASSDGEGLGYTF. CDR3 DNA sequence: TGTGCCAGCAGTGATGGGGAGGGGCTTGGCTACACCTTC.

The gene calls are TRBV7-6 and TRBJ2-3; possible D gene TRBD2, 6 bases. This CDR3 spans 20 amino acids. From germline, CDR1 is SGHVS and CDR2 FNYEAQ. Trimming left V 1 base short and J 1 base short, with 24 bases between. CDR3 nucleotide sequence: TGTGCCAGCAGCTTAGGTTCTCTGCGGGGTGCTCCGGCACGCACAGATACGCAGTATTTT. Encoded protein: CASSLGSLRGAPARTDTQYF.

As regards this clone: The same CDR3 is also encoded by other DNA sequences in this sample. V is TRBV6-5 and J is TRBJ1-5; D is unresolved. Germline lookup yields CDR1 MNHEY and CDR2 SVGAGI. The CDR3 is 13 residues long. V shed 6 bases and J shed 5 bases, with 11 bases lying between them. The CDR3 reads CASSRDRDQPQHF. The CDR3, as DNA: TGTGCCAGCAGCCGGGATCGGGATCAGCCCCAGCATTTT.

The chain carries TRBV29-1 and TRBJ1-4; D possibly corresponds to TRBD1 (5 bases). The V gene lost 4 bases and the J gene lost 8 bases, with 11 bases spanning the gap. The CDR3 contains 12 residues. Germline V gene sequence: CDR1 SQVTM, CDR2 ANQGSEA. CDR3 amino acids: CSVGGGNEKLFF. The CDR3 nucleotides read TGCAGCGTTGGGGGGGGGAACGAAAAACTGTTTTTT.

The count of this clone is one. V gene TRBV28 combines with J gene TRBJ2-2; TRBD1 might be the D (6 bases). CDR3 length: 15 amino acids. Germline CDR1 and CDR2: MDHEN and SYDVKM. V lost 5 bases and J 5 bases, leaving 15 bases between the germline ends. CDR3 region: CASSRDTKSTGELFF. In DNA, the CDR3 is TGTGCCAGCAGTAGGGACACTAAGAGTACCGGGGAGCTGTTTTTT.

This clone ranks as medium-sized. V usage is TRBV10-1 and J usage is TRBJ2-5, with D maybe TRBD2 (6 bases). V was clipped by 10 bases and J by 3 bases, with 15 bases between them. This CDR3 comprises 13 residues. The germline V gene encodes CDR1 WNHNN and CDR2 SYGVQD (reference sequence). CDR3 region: CATVAPGEETQYF. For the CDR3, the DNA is TGCGCCACCGTGGCCCCGGGGGAAGAGACCCAGTACTTC.

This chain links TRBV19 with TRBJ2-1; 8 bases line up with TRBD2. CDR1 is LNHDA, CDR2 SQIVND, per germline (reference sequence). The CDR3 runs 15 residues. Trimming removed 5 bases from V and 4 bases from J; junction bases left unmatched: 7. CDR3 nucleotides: TGTGCCAGTAGTTCCAGCGGGGGCCCTTACAATGAGCAGTTCTTC. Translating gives CASSSSGGPYNEQFF.

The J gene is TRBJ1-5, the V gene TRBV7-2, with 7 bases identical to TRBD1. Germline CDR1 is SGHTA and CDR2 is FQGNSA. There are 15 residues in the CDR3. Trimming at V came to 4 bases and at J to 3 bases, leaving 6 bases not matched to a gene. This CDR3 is CASSSRTGINQPQHF. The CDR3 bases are TGTGCCAGCAGCTCCCGGACAGGAATCAATCAGCCCCAGCATTTT.

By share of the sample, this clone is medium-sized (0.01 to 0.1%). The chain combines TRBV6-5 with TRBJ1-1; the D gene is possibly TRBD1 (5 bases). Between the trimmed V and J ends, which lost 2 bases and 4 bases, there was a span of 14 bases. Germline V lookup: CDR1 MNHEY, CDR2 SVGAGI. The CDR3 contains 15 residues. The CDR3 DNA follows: TGTGCCAGCAGTTACCCCGGGGCGGGGAGCACTGAAGCTTTCTTT. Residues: CASSYPGAGSTEAFF.

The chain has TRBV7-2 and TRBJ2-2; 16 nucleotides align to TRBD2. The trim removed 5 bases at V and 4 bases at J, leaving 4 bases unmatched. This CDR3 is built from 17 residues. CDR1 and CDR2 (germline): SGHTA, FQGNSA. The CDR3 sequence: CASSQGLAGGPTGELFF. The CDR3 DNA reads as TGTGCCAGCAGCCAGGGACTAGCGGGAGGGCCCACCGGGGAGCTGTTTTTT.

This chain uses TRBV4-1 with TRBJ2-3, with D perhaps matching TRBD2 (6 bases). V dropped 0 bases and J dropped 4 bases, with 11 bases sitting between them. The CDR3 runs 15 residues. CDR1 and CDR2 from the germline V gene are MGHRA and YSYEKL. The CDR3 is CASSQDRRGADTQYF. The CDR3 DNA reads TGCGCCAGCAGCCAAGATCGGAGGGGAGCAGATACGCAGTATTTT.

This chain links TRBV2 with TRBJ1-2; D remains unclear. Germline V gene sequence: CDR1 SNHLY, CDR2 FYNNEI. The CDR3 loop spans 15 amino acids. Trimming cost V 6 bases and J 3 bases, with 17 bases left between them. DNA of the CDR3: TGTGCCAGCAGCAGAACCCAACCCGCGGACTATGGCTACACCTTC. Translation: CASSRTQPADYGYTF.

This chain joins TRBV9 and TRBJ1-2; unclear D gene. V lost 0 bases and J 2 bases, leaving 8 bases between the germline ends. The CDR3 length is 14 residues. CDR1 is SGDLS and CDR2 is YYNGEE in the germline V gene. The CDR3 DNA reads TGTGCCAGCAGCGTAGGAGGGCAGAACTATGGCTACACCTTC. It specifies CASSVGGQNYGYTF.

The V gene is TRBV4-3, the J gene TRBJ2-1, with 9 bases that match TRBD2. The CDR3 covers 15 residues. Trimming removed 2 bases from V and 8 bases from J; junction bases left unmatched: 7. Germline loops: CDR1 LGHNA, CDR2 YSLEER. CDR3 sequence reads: CASSQLPGLAYEQFF. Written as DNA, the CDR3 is TGCGCCAGCAGCCAATTACCGGGACTAGCATATGAGCAGTTCTTC.